This T cell receptor beta chain originates from a study of T-cell memory formation after mild COVID-19. Study in general: TCR clustering was largely donor specific. Study-level results: Contracting clones localized mainly to CM and EM when CD4+ and mainly to EMRA when CD8+. Clones shrinking between day 15 and 85 showed a balanced CD4/CD8 split, and those that grew later tilted toward CD4+.

MiXCR was run by TCRdb on the 5' RACE reads, yielding one entry per CDR3 protein. This sample yields some 69,000 distinct CDR3 sequences, of which roughly a sixth are seen a single time; around 29% belongs to the top ten. In regard to this clonotype: Its target is not known.

CDR3 length: 13 amino acids. Trimming stripped 3 bases from V and 6 bases from J, with 12 bases between. From germline, CDR1 is SGHRS and CDR2 YFSETQ. The sequence was collected from an adult woman who had mild COVID-19 (a few samples of this study predate the infection). Cell type and time point are not known. J is TRBJ1-1 and V is TRBV5-1; D remains ambiguous. The sequencing input was PBMCs or a T cell subset sorted from them (not recorded which). CDR3 sequence (DNA): TGCGCCAGCAGCTCCGTCCCTGGGGCTGAAGCTTTCTTT. It codes for CASSSVPGAEAFF. Using reference TRBV5-1 and TRBJ1-1 for the parts outside the CDR3, the full variable domain is KAGVTQTPRYLIKTRGQQVTLSCSPISGHRSVSWYQQTPGQGLQFLFEYFSETQRNKGNFPGRFSGRQFSNSRSEMNVSTLELGDSALYLCASSSVPGAEAFFGQGTRLTVV.